The source of this T cell receptor beta chain is a study of B cell selection in AIRE deficiency (dated by TCRdb to about 2019). For the study in its entirety: Researchers compared the TCRbeta repertoires of sorted blood CD4+ conventional T cells and regulatory T cells from AIRE-deficient patients with the corresponding repertoires from healthy controls. The TCR-sequenced cohort comprised roughly five AIRE-deficient APECED patients and roughly five healthy control donors.

Overall study results and their limits: Approximately 31% of the Treg TCRbeta sequences shared among healthy donors turned up in patient Tconv cells, suggesting that Treg-biased clones are diverted into the Tconv compartment. Of under 4,500 shared Treg TCRbeta sequences, 30% to 40% were shared only among healthy donors and 9% to 10% only among patients, suggesting less efficient Treg selection without AIRE. Only TCRbeta chains were sequenced, and roughly 40% of shared healthy-donor Treg sequences were also present in healthy Tconv cells, possibly due to differing TCRalpha chains. Shared Treg sequences had shorter CDR3s, which reflects a bias toward rearrangements containing few non-templated nucleotide insertions. TCRBV gene usage, CDR3 length and TCR diversity in Tconv and Treg cells from AIRE-deficient patients were found to be similar to those in cells from healthy donors.

The V and J ends are trimmed by 7 bases and 3 bases, leaving 22 bases between them. The germline V gene supplies CDR1 SNHLY and CDR2 FYNNEI. The CDR3, from cysteine to phenylalanine, totals 16 residues. Left in the record is the CDR3 DNA by itself, 48 bases read in frame from the first base. Turning to this clone: What this receptor recognizes is not known. No base qualities exist here, and no much larger clone lies one base off it.

Regulatory T cells were sorted as cells that were CD4+CD25hiCD127low/negative. The healthy donors who provided the control samples were not related to the patients. A FACSAria flow cytometer was used to sort the Tconv and Treg cells intended for TCRbeta sequencing. Sorted cells were collected into 5-ml round-bottom polystyrene tubes, and dry cell pellets were frozen at -80°C before sequencing. The immunoSEQ platform was used for TCRbeta chain sequencing. As for the original processing: Pooled Treg repertoires yielded about 5.65x10^4 distinct TCRbeta sequences from patients and over 90,000 from healthy donors. Treg TCRbeta sequences found in two or more individuals were defined as public, and these public Treg TCRbeta sequences were then searched for in Tconv repertoires. Differences between groups were assessed using Mann-Whitney U tests with Bonferroni-Dunn correction in GraphPad Prism 7.03. TCRdb took over this immuneACCESS table, retaining in-frame rearrangements with V and J assigned. Such tables are incomplete; in checked studies, under half of the missing clones stem from an unresolved V gene, and the remainder is unexplained. D and trimming were read from the DNA, whereas the V and J calls and clone size are those reported in that table. Across this sample there are tens of thousands of clones, with approximately 91% seen only once. The top ten hold 1.4% of the sample.

The receptor was derived from a human donor in good health. Here the chain combines TRBV2 and TRBJ2-7; the D gene is tentatively TRBD1 or TRBD2, each matching 5 bases. Specimen: CD4+CD25+ Tregs sorted from PBMCs. The nucleotides are TGTGCCAGCACAAACCCCACGGGGACCATTAACTACGAGCAGTACTTC. It is translated as CASTNPTGTINYEQYF.